Shown below are 18 T cell receptor beta chains from a single sample sequenced in a study of T cells in women clearing cervical HPV infection. Clones were sequenced by immunoSEQ multiplex PCR, and TCRdb holds only the in-frame ones, with some missing. The specimen's table records under 35,000 clones. Source material: blood buffy coat. The receptors derive from a woman aged 18 to 75 with a cervical HPV16 infection that either progressed to CIN3+ or cleared (not recorded which).

Notes on this clone: Sequencing ends 3 residues short of the CDR3 end; the germline J gene provides the rest. The chain links TRBV19 to TRBJ2-7; 8 bases agree with TRBD2. Trimming removed 5 bases from V and 2 bases from J; junction bases left unmatched: 5. This CDR3 contains 14 residues. CDR1 LNHDA and CDR2 SQIVND come from the germline V gene (reference sequence). CDR3 bases read: TGTGCCAGTAGTTCCGGGGGGGAGACCTACGAG. Its protein product is CASSSGGETYE. The CDR3 reads in full as CASSSGGETYEQYF.

CDR3: CASSGPGQGYEQYF. The part of the CDR3 DNA that was read is TGTGCCAGCAGCGGCCCGGGACAGGGATACGAG. The chain links TRBV5-4 to TRBJ2-7; 9 positions match TRBD1. The CDR3 end falls 3 residues outside the read, so it is completed with the germline J gene. The CDR3 loop spans 14 amino acids. V was pared by 4 bases and J by 4 bases, with 6 bases of the junction left unmatched. CDR1 and CDR2 from the germline V gene are SGHNT and YYREEE (reference sequence). The whole variable domain, remainder taken from reference TRBV5-4 and TRBJ2-7, is ETGVTQSPTHLIKTRGQQVTLRCSSQSGHNTVSWYQQALGQGPQFIFQYYREEENGRGNFPPRFSGLQFPNYSSELNVNALELDDSALYLCASSGPGQGYEQYFGPGTRLTVT.

In the case of this clone: With the read ending 3 residues before the CDR3 end, the germline J gene is used to fill in that end. The chain recombines TRBV5-1 with TRBJ1-5; 9 bases align to TRBD1. The CDR3 spans 14 residues. Germline trimming cut 6 bases from V and 5 bases from J; bases unmatched to any gene: 6. Germline-derived CDR1 and CDR2 are SGHRS and YFSETQ. The sequenced CDR3 bases are TGCGCCAGCAACAGGGGGCCACGAGATCAGCCC. It is translated as CASNRGPRDQP. The full CDR3 sequence reads CASNRGPRDQPQHF.

Details on this clone: The read ends 3 residues before the CDR3 terminus; that terminus is restored from the germline J gene. J is TRBJ1-1 and V is TRBV9; 10 bases map to TRBD1. In germline, CDR1 is SGDLS, CDR2 YYNGEE. CDR3 size: 14 residues. The J segment lost 4 bases and the V segment lost 0 bases, leaving 0 bases of the junction unmatched. The CDR3 protein is CASSVGTGGTEAFF. The DNA read from the CDR3 is TGTGCCAGCAGCGTAGGGACAGGGGGCACTGAA.

On this clone itself: Read coverage stops 3 residues before the CDR3 terminus; the germline J gene supplies the remainder. The chain carries TRBV19 and TRBJ1-1, with a tentative D call TRBD1 (5 bases). The germline V gene has CDR1 LNHDA and CDR2 SQIVND (reference sequence). The ends were cut back, 10 bases at V and 4 bases at J, with 22 bases in the middle. The CDR3 extends over 15 amino acids. The sequenced CDR3 bases are TGTGCCATTATACAACCGAGACGGGACTTCACTGAA. Residues: CAIIQPRRDFTE. The full CDR3 is CAIIQPRRDFTEAFF. The complete variable domain, with remaining parts taken from reference TRBV19 and TRBJ1-1, reads DGGITQSPKYLFRKEGQNVTLSCEQNLNHDAMYWYRQDPGQGLRLIYYSQIVNDFQKGDIAEGYSVSREKKESFPLTVTSAQKNPTAFYLCAIIQPRRDFTEAFFGQGTRLTVV.

Concerning this clone itself: The CDR3 is cut off 3 residues early in the read; its end comes from the germline J gene. The chain couples TRBV19 to TRBJ2-1; 10 bases are shared with TRBD1. This CDR3 is 15 amino acids long. Germline V gene sequence: CDR1 LNHDA, CDR2 SQIVND (reference sequence). V lost 6 bases to trimming and J lost 4 bases; unmatched junction nucleotides: 6. Incomplete CDR3 DNA: TGTGCCAGTAGGGAAGACAGGGGGCTATACAATGAG. This gives the protein CASREDRGLYNE. From start to end, the CDR3 is CASREDRGLYNEQFF.

Comments on this clone: The CDR3 extends 3 residues past the end of the read, so its final part is completed from the germline J gene. The chain is built from TRBV6-2 or TRBV6-3 and TRBJ2-1, with 13 bases matching TRBD2. This CDR3 has 16 amino acids. The J segment lost 0 bases and the V segment lost 6 bases, leaving 2 bases of the junction unmatched. Germline loops: CDR1 MNHEY, CDR2 SVGEGT. The DNA read from the CDR3 is TGTGCCAGCAGACTAGCGGGGGGGCTCTCCTACAATGAG. Its translation is CASRLAGGLSYNE. The entire CDR3 is CASRLAGGLSYNEQFF.

In the case of this clone: Read sequence stops 3 residues before the CDR3 end, and the germline J gene provides the missing end. V is TRBV5-5 and J is TRBJ1-2; 7 positions match TRBD1. CDR3 length equals 15 residues. CDR1 SGHKS and CDR2 YYEKEE come from the germline V gene (reference sequence). The CDR3 spells CASSPSGGPRGGYTF. Incomplete CDR3 DNA: TGTGCCAGCAGCCCTTCAGGGGGACCCAGGGGGGGC.

As to this clone: The read ends 3 residues early relative to the CDR3; the germline J gene fills the gap. The chain joins TRBV13 to TRBJ2-7, with D tentatively TRBD1 (5 bases). Trimming stripped 5 bases from V and 3 bases from J, with 11 bases between. The CDR3 runs to 13 residues. CDR1 is PRHDT, CDR2 FYEKMQ, per germline (reference sequence). The CDR3 spells CASSTSGFYEQYF. CDR3 bases read: TGTGCCAGCAGCACCTCAGGGTTCTACGAG.

As regards this clone: The read stops 3 residues short of the end of the CDR3; the missing end is completed from the germline J gene. The chain links TRBV7-3 to TRBJ2-3, with TRBD2 as a possible D gene (6 bases). The germline V gene encodes CDR1 SGHTA and CDR2 FQGTGA. The CDR3 consists of 14 residues. V dropped 5 bases and J dropped 1 base, with 10 bases sitting between them. The CDR3 sequence is CASSMAGRTDTQYF. The covered CDR3 bases are TGTGCCAGCAGCATGGCGGGGCGCACAGATACG.

Details on this clone: Read data end 3 residues before the CDR3 end; the end is taken from the germline J gene. The V and J genes are TRBV24-1 and TRBJ2-4; weak D call: TRBD1 (6 bases). V lost 3 bases and J 0 bases, leaving 14 bases between the germline ends. Per germline, CDR1 KGHDR and CDR2 SFDVKD. The CDR3 runs 17 residues. This CDR3 is CATSDPQGRRAKNIQYF. The part of the CDR3 DNA that was read is TGTGCCACCAGTGATCCACAGGGAAGAAGAGCCAAAAACATT.

In regard to this clone: The read ends 3 residues shy of where the CDR3 ends; the end is completed using the germline J gene. The rearrangement joins TRBV5-6 to TRBJ2-5; possibly TRBD1 for D (6 bases). Trimming shortened V by 3 bases and J by 7 bases, and 13 bases separated the two germline ends. From germline, CDR1 is SGHDT and CDR2 YYEEEE. The CDR3 is 13 residues long. This CDR3 is CASSWDTTGTQYF. Incomplete CDR3 DNA: TGTGCCAGCAGCTGGGACACCACGGGGACC.

The CDR3 here is CASSIRGLNGYTF. CDR3 bases read: TGTGCCAGCAGTATCAGGGGTCTCAATGGC. This rearrangement joins TRBV2 to TRBJ1-2; D possibly corresponds to TRBD1 (6 bases). The DNA ends 3 residues before the CDR3 does, and the rest of the CDR3 is filled in from the germline J gene. Germline CDR1 and CDR2: SNHLY and FYNNEI. The V gene lost 5 bases and the J gene lost 6 bases, with 13 bases spanning the gap. The CDR3 contains 13 residues. The complete variable domain, with remaining parts taken from reference TRBV2 and TRBJ1-2, reads EPEVTQTPSHQVTQMGQEVILRCVPISNHLYFYWYRQILGQKVEFLVSFYNNEISEKSEIFDDQFSVERPDGSNFTLKIRSTKLEDSAMYFCASSIRGLNGYTFGSGTRLTVV.

As to this clone: With the read ending 3 residues before the CDR3 end, the germline J gene is used to fill in that end. The chain has TRBV7-3 and TRBJ1-6; D gene ambiguous. The germline V gene has CDR1 SGHTA and CDR2 FQGTGA. Trimming pared 1 base from V and 0 bases from J, leaving 7 bases between. This CDR3 is built from 16 residues. The DNA read from the CDR3 is TGTGCCAGCAGCTTAAAGGTAAGCTCCTATAATTCACCC. Translation: CASSLKVSSYNSP. The full CDR3 protein reads CASSLKVSSYNSPLHF.

Comment on this clone: The sequence runs out 3 residues before the end of the CDR3; the remainder is reconstructed from the germline J gene. V is TRBV11-1 and J is TRBJ2-7; TRBD1 matches 9 bases. V trimming: 1 base; J trimming: 3 bases; junction bases outside the gene matches: 4. The CDR3 extends over 15 amino acids. CDR1 is SGHAT, CDR2 FQDESV, per germline (reference sequence). The sequenced CDR3 bases are TGTGCCAGCAGCTTAGGTCGGACAGGGGACTACGAG. This sequence encodes CASSLGRTGDYE. The CDR3, in full, reads CASSLGRTGDYEQYF.

For this clone: The CDR3 goes on 3 residues after the read ends, and that part is filled in from the germline J gene. The chain employs TRBV2 and TRBJ2-7, with TRBD2 matching 11 bases. The junction had 6 bases not matched to a gene; V was cut back by 6 bases and J by 2 bases. CDR3 length equals 15 residues. Germline CDR1 is SNHLY and CDR2 is FYNNEI. CDR3 residues: CASREGLAAAYEQYF. The sequenced CDR3 bases are TGTGCCAGCAGGGAGGGACTAGCGGCCGCCTACGAG.

About this clone itself: The read gets to within 3 residues of the CDR3 end, and the germline J gene fills in the rest. The J gene is TRBJ1-2, the V gene TRBV2, with TRBD1 as a possible D gene (6 bases). The germline gives CDR1 SNHLY, CDR2 FYNNEI. V lost 4 bases, J lost 4 bases, and 7 bases lay in between. The CDR3 runs 12 residues. CDR3 bases read: TGTGCCAGCAGTGCGGACAGCTATGGC. It is translated as CASSADSYG. The whole CDR3 reads CASSADSYGYTF.

With regard to this clone: The DNA ends 3 residues before the CDR3 does, and the rest of the CDR3 is filled in from the germline J gene. The J gene is TRBJ2-5, the V gene TRBV19; perhaps TRBD1 as D (6 bases). Between the trimmed V and J ends, which lost 8 bases and 2 bases, there was a span of 12 bases. The CDR3 contains 13 residues. Germline V gene lookup returns CDR1 LNHDA and CDR2 SQIVND (reference sequence). The CDR3 DNA, read in part, is TGTGCCAGTCGGAGACAGGCGCAAGAGACC. Translating gives CASRRQAQET. The whole CDR3 region reads CASRRQAQETQYF.